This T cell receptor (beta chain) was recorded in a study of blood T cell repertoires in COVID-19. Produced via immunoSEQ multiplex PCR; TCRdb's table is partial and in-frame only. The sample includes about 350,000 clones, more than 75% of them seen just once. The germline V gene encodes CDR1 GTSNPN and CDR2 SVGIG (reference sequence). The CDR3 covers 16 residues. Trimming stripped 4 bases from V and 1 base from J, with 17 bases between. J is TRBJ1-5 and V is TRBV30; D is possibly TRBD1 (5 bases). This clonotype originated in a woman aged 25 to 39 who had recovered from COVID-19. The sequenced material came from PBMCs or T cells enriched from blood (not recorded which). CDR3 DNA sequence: TGTGCCTGGAACCTCGGGGGACTGCCGAGCAATCAGCCCCAGCATTTT. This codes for CAWNLGGLPSNQPQHF. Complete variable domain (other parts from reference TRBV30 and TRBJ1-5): SQTIHQWPATLVQPVGSPLSLECTVEGTSNPNLYWYRQAAGRGLQLLFYSVGIGQISSEVPQNLSASRPQDRQFILSSKKLLLSDSGFYLCAWNLGGLPSNQPQHFGDGTRLSIL.